Listed below are T cell receptor beta chains from one sample, sequenced in a study of cytomegalovirus exposure and HLA in healthy donors. Data came from immunoSEQ multiplex PCR; TCRdb stores just in-frame clones and leaves some out. The sample lists about 55,000 clones, roughly 74% occurring once. What was sequenced was PBMCs. All receptors come from a man aged 40-50 years in good health and CMV-seropositive. Each CDR3 is given with its conserved first and last residue. Each record gives: J gene, CDR3 length, clone size, D gene, V gene, CDR3 protein, CDR3 DNA. The D gene is left open where the match is weak. Only part of the rows carry a size: once, few, many, or a class if the clone is expanded.

>TRBJ1-6|13|NA|NA|TRBV27
CASSLGGGSPLHF
TGTGCCAGCAGTTTGGGAGGAGGTTCACCCCTCCACTTT
>TRBJ2-1|15|NA|NA|TRBV9
CASSEKGQGHNEQFF
TGTGCCAGCAGCGAGAAGGGGCAGGGTCACAATGAGCAGTTCTTC
>TRBJ1-1|14|NA|NA|TRBV7-2
CASSLGHVNPEAFF
TGTGCCAGCAGCTTGGGGCATGTCAACCCTGAAGCTTTCTTT
>TRBJ2-7|14|NA|TRBD2|TRBV28
CASLASGSSYEQYF
TGTGCCAGCCTTGCTAGCGGGAGTTCCTACGAGCAGTACTTC
>TRBJ1-3|14|NA|NA|TRBV5-1
CASSLGSSGNTIYF
TGCGCCAGCAGCTTGGGCAGCTCTGGAAACACCATATATTTT
>TRBJ2-1|15|NA|TRBD1|TRBV2
CASSERGTGHNEQFF
TGTGCCAGCAGTGAGAGGGGGACAGGGCACAATGAGCAGTTCTTC
>TRBJ1-1|14|once|TRBD1|TRBV11-2
CASRPRTGSTEAFF
TGTGCCAGCAGGCCCCGGACAGGGAGCACTGAAGCTTTCTTT
>TRBJ2-7|17|NA|TRBD2|TRBV2
CASSERLAGYISYEQYF
TGTGCCAGCAGTGAGCGACTAGCGGGGTATATCTCCTACGAGCAGTACTTC
>TRBJ2-4|15|NA|TRBD1|TRBV4-1
CASSQLLRGQNIQYF
TGCGCCAGCAGCCAACTTTTGAGGGGGCAAAACATTCAGTACTTC
>TRBJ2-3|15|NA|NA|TRBV18
CASSSDRTKGDTQYF
TGTGCCAGCTCGTCGGACAGGACTAAGGGAGATACGCAGTATTTT
>TRBJ2-7|16|NA|TRBD2|TRBV9
CASSVGRTSSFDEQYF
TGTGCCAGCAGCGTAGGCCGGACTAGCAGTTTCGACGAGCAGTACTTC
>TRBJ2-1|13|NA|NA|TRBV7-2
CASSLLRDNEQFF
TGTGCCAGCAGCTTACTCAGGGACAATGAGCAGTTCTTC
>TRBJ1-4|14|NA|NA|TRBV4-1
CASSRGEFNEKLFF
TGCGCCAGCAGCCGGGGCGAGTTTAATGAAAAACTGTTTTTT
>TRBJ2-3|16|NA|TRBD1|TRBV5-1
CASSNMDRALTDTQYF
TGCGCCAGCAGCAATATGGACAGGGCGCTCACAGATACGCAGTATTTT
>TRBJ2-1|13|NA|TRBD2|TRBV7-9
CASSLGGEGEQFF
TGTGCCAGCAGCTTGGGAGGGGAAGGTGAGCAGTTCTTC
>TRBJ2-5|18|NA|TRBD2|TRBV5-4
CASSLLTSGGALRETQYF
TGTGCCAGCAGCTTATTGACTAGCGGGGGGGCCTTGAGGGAGACCCAGTACTTC
>TRBJ1-1|13|NA|TRBD1|TRBV19
CASSTDRGAEAFF
TGTGCCAGTAGTACCGACAGGGGGGCTGAAGCTTTCTTT
>TRBJ1-2|16|NA|NA|TRBV6-5
CASSFTPATVNYGYTF
TGTGCCAGCAGTTTTACACCTGCGACAGTTAACTATGGCTACACCTTC